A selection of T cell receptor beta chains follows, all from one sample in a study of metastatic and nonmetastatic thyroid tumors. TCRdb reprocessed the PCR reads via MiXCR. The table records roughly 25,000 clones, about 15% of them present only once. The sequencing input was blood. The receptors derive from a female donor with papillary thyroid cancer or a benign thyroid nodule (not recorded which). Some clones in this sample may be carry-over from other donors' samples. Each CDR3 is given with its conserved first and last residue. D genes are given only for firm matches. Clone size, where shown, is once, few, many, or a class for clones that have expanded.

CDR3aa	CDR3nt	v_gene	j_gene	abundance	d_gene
CASSPNRGHGYTF	TGTGCCAGCTCACCAAACAGGGGACATGGCTACACCTTC	TRBV18	TRBJ1-2	NA	TRBD1
CASSELPYGYTF	TGTGCCAGCAGTGAACTGCCCTATGGCTACACCTTC	TRBV2	TRBJ1-2	many	NA
CAIDRTSYEQYF	TGTGCCATTGACAGGACCTCCTACGAGCAGTACTTC	TRBV6-1	TRBJ2-7	NA	NA
CASSLFRTGNGEAFF	TGTGCCAGCAGTTTATTTCGGACAGGGAACGGTGAAGCTTTCTTT	TRBV28	TRBJ1-1	medium-sized	TRBD1
CASSLGRDYEQYF	TGTGCCAGCAGCTTGGGCAGGGACTACGAGCAGTACTTC	TRBV5-4	TRBJ2-7	many	NA
CASSYNSGTGHEQYF	TGTGCCAGCAGTTATAATTCGGGGACAGGGCACGAGCAGTACTTC	TRBV6-5	TRBJ2-7	medium-sized	TRBD1
CARSTGLASLADTQYF	TGTGCCAGGAGCACTGGACTAGCCTCTCTAGCAGATACGCAGTATTTT	TRBV11-2	TRBJ2-3	NA	TRBD2
CASSPSGGGYEQYF	TGTGCCAGCAGCCCTAGCGGGGGAGGATACGAGCAGTACTTC	TRBV7-2	TRBJ2-7	many	TRBD2
CASSAGLAGGKETQYF	TGTGCCAGCAGCGCCGGACTAGCGGGAGGGAAAGAGACCCAGTACTTC	TRBV11-1	TRBJ2-5	many	TRBD2
CASSLTNKADTQYF	TGTGCCAGCAGCCTTACCAATAAGGCAGATACGCAGTATTTT	TRBV13	TRBJ2-3	NA	NA
CSASVKTLETQYF	TGCAGTGCTAGTGTTAAGACCTTAGAGACCCAGTACTTC	TRBV20-1	TRBJ2-5	many	NA
CASSFGSGWGVPDTQYF	TGTGCCAGCAGCTTTGGGAGCGGGTGGGGGGTCCCAGATACGCAGTATTTT	TRBV11-3	TRBJ2-3	many	NA
CASGLPGGGENIQYF	TGTGCCAGCGGCTTACCAGGGGGAGGGGAGAACATTCAGTACTTC	TRBV6-1	TRBJ2-4	many	NA
CASSLIVRESTDTQYF	TGCGCCAGCAGCTTGATCGTGCGGGAGTCGACAGATACGCAGTATTTT	TRBV5-1	TRBJ2-3	many	TRBD2
CALINRLAGVWETQYF	TGTGCCCTCATAAATAGACTAGCGGGAGTTTGGGAGACCCAGTACTTC	TRBV27	TRBJ2-5	many	TRBD2
CASSLGLAYNEQFF	TGTGCCAGCAGCTTGGGGCTAGCCTACAATGAGCAGTTCTTC	TRBV5-4	TRBJ2-1	many	NA
CASSLDRLAGVDNEQFF	TGTGCCAGCAGCTTAGATAGGCTAGCGGGAGTTGATAATGAGCAGTTCTTC	TRBV11-2	TRBJ2-1	few	TRBD2
CASSLVGRFPDTQYF	TGTGCCAGCAGTTTAGTGGGCAGATTCCCAGATACGCAGTATTTT	TRBV12-3/TRBV12-4	TRBJ2-3	many	NA
CSARLTGTSGRVYNEQFF	TGCAGTGCTAGACTCACCGGGACTAGCGGGAGGGTTTACAATGAGCAGTTCTTC	TRBV20-1	TRBJ2-1	many	TRBD2
CAWESEEPEAFF	TGTGCCTGGGAAAGCGAGGAGCCAGAAGCTTTCTTT	TRBV30	TRBJ1-1	many	NA
CASSYSKGNTGELFF	TGTGCCAGCAGTTACTCTAAAGGGAACACCGGGGAGCTGTTTTTT	TRBV6-5	TRBJ2-2	many	NA
CASSVYWSLSSYNEQFF	TGTGCCAGCAGCGTCTATTGGTCCCTCAGCTCCTACAATGAGCAGTTCTTC	TRBV6-5	TRBJ2-1	few	NA
CASGLPGGSYEQYF	TGTGCCAGCGGCTTACCTGGGGGCAGCTACGAGCAGTACTTC	TRBV7-9	TRBJ2-7	NA	NA
CASSRGSSGDEQYF	TGTGCCAGCAGCCGAGGATCCTCCGGGGACGAGCAGTACTTC	TRBV3-1	TRBJ2-7	NA	NA
CSATRDTNTPQHF	TGCAGTGCTACACGGGACACAAATACGCCCCAGCATTTT	TRBV20-1	TRBJ1-5	many	NA
CASSAPTASNTEAFF	TGTGCCAGCAGCGCCCCTACGGCCTCAAACACTGAAGCTTTCTTT	TRBV28	TRBJ1-1	many	NA
CAISELGSTEAFF	TGTGCCATCAGTGAGTTGGGGAGTACTGAAGCTTTCTTT	TRBV10-3	TRBJ1-1	many	NA
CASNRANTEAFF	TGTGCCAGCAATCGGGCGAACACTGAAGCTTTCTTT	TRBV2	TRBJ1-1	many	NA
CASSLLTGGGPGANVLTF	TGTGCCAGCAGCTTACTGACAGGGGGCGGCCCTGGGGCCAACGTCCTGACTTTC	TRBV11-2	TRBJ2-6	NA	TRBD1
CASSFRQGGIYKGYTF	TGTGCCAGCAGTTTTCGACAGGGGGGGATCTATAAAGGCTACACCTTC	TRBV28	TRBJ1-2	few	TRBD1
CATALHEQYF	TGTGCCACCGCGCTTCACGAGCAGTACTTC	TRBV6-1	TRBJ2-7	medium-sized	NA
CASSQGQNYEQYF	TGCGCCAGCAGCCAAGGACAGAACTACGAGCAGTACTTC	TRBV4-1	TRBJ2-7	medium-sized	NA
CATSPKRWTDEQFF	TGTGCCACTAGTCCGAAACGATGGACCGACGAGCAGTTCTTC	TRBV24-1	TRBJ2-1	NA	NA
CSVGGMSSYEQYF	TGCAGTGTGGGCGGGATGAGCTCCTACGAGCAGTACTTC	TRBV20-1	TRBJ2-7	many	NA
CASSRGVNNSPLHF	TGTGCCAGCTCCCGGGGGGTTAATAATTCACCCCTCCACTTT	TRBV27	TRBJ1-6	many	NA
CASSLGASGRAAGSHEQFF	TGTGCCAGCAGCTTAGGCGCTAGCGGGAGGGCCGCAGGGAGCCATGAGCAGTTCTTC	TRBV11-1	TRBJ2-1	NA	TRBD2
CASSQDSPMHF	TGCGCCAGCAGCCAAGATTCCCCCATGCACTTT	TRBV4-3	TRBJ1-6	NA	NA
CATSDQGINKNIQYF	TGTGCCACCAGTGACCAGGGGATTAACAAAAACATTCAGTACTTC	TRBV24-1	TRBJ2-4	many	NA
CASSSTEKLTDTQYF	TGTGCCAGCAGTTCTACAGAAAAACTCACAGATACGCAGTATTTT	TRBV28	TRBJ2-3	many	NA
CASSDTFLTGIPGGQFF	TGTGCCAGCAGTGACACCTTTCTGACAGGGATCCCTGGGGGGCAGTTCTTC	TRBV6-1	TRBJ2-1	few	TRBD1
CASTPGRGVDTQYF	TGTGCCAGCACCCCGGGACGGGGGGTAGATACGCAGTACTTT	TRBV28	TRBJ2-3	NA	TRBD2